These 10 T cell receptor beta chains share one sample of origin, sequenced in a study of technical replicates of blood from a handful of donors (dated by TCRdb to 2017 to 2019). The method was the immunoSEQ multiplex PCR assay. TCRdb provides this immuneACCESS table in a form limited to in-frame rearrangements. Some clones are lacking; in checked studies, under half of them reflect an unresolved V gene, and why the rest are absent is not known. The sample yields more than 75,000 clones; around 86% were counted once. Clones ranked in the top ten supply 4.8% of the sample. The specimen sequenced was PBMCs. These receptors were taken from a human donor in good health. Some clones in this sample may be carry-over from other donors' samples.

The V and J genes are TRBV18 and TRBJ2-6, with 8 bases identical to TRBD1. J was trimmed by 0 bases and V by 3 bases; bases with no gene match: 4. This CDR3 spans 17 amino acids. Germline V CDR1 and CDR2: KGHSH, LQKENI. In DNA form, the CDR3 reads TGTGCCAGCTCACCGGGACAGGCGTACTCTGGGGCCAACGTCCTGACTTTC. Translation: CASSPGQAYSGANVLTF.

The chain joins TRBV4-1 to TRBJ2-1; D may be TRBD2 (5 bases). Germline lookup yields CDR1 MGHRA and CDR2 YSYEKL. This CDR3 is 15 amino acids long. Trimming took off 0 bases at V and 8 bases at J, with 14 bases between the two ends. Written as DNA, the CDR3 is TGCGCCAGCAGCCAAGATCTGAGTCCCGGGGATGAGCAGTTCTTC. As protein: CASSQDLSPGDEQFF.

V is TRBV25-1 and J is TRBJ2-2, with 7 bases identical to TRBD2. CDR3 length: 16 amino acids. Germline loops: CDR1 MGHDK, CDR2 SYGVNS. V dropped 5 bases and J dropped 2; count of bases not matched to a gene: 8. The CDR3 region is CASSPGGTTNTGELFF. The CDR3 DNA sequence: TGTGCCAGCAGTCCCGGTGGGACTACAAACACCGGGGAGCTGTTTTTT.

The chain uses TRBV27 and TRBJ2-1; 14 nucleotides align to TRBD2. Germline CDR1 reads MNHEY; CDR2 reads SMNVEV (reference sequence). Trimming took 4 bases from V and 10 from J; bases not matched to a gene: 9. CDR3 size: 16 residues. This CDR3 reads CASSSETSGRAGEQFF. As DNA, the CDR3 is TGTGCCAGCAGTTCCGAGACTAGCGGGAGGGCCGGGGAGCAGTTCTTC.

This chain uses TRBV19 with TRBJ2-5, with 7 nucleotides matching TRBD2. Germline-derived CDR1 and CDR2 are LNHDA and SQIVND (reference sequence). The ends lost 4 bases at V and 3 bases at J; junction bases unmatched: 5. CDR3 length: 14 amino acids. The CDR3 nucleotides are TGTGCCAGTAGTAGCTCGCGGGGGAAAGAGACCCAGTACTTC. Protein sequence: CASSSSRGKETQYF. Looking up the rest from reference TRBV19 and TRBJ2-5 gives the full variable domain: DGGITQSPKYLFRKEGQNVTLSCEQNLNHDAMYWYRQDPGQGLRLIYYSQIVNDFQKGDIAEGYSVSREKKESFPLTVTSAQKNPTAFYLCASSSSRGKETQYFGPGTRLLVL.

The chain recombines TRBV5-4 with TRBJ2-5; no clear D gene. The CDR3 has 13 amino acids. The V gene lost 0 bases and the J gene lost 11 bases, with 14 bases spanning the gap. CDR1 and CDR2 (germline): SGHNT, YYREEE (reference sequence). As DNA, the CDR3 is TGTGCCAGCAGCTTGGATCGAGGCGGAGAGCAGTACTTC. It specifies CASSLDRGGEQYF.

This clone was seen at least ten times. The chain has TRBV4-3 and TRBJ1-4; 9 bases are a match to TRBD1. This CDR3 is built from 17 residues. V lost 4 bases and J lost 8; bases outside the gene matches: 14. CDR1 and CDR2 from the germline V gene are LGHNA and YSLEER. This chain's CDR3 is CASSLIGPGTGSEKLFF. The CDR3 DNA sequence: TGCGCCAGCAGCCTCATAGGTCCCGGGACAGGGTCCGAAAAACTGTTTTTT.

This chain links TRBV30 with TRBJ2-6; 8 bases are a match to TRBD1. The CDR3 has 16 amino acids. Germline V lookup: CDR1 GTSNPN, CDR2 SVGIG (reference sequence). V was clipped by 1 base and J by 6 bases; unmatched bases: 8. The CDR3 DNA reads TGTGCCTGGAGTGAGGACAGGGCCCTCACGGCCAACGTCCTGACTTTC. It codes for CAWSEDRALTANVLTF.

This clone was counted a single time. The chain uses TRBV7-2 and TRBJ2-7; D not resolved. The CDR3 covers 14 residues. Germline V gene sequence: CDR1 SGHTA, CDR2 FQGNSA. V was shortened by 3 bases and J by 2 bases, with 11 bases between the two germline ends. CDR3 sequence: CASSLTKRAYEQYF. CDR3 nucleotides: TGTGCCAGCAGCTTGACGAAGCGCGCCTACGAGCAGTACTTC.

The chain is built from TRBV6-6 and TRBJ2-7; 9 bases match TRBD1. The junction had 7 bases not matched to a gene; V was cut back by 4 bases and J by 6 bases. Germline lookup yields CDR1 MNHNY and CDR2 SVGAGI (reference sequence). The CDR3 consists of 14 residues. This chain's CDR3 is CASSLNRGQGEQYF. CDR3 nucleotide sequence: TGTGCCAGCAGTTTGAACAGGGGGCAGGGCGAGCAGTACTTC.